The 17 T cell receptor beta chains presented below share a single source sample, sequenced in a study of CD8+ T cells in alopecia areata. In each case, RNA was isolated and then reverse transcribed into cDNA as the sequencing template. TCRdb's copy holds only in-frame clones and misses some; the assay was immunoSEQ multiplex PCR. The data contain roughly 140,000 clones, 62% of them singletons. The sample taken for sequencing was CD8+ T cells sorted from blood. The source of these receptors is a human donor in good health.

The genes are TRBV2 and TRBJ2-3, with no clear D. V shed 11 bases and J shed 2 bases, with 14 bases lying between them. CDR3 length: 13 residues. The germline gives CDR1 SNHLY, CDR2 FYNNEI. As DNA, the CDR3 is TGTGCCGGAATACAGCGAAACACAGATACGCAGTATTTT. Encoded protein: CAGIQRNTDTQYF.

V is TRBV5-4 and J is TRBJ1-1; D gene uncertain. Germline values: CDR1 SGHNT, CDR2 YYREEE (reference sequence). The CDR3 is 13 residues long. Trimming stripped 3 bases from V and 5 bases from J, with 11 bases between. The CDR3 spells CASSSRVGTEAFF. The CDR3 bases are TGTGCCAGCAGCTCCCGGGTCGGGACTGAAGCTTTCTTT.

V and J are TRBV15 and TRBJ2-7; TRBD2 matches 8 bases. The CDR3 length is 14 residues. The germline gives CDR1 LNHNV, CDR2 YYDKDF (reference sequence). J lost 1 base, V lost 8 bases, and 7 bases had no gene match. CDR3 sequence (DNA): TGTGCCACCTCCGAGCGGGAGATGTCCTACGAGCAGTACTTC. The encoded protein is CATSEREMSYEQYF.

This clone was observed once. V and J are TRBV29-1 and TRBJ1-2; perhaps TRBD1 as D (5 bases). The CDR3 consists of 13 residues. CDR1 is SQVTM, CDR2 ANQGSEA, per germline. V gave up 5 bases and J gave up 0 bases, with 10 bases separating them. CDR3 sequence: CSVPQGANYGYTF. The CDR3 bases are TGCAGCGTTCCGCAGGGAGCTAACTATGGCTACACCTTC.

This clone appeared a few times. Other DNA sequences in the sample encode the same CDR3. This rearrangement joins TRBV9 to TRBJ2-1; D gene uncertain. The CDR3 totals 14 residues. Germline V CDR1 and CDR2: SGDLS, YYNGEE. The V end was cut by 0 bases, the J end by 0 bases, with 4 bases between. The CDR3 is CASSVGSSYNEQFF. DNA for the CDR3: TGTGCCAGCAGCGTAGGGAGCTCCTACAATGAGCAGTTCTTC.

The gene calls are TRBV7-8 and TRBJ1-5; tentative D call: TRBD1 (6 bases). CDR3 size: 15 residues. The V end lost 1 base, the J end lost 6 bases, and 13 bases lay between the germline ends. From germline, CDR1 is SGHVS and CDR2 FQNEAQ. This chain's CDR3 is CASSLDIGGIQPQHF. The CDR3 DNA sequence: TGTGCCAGCAGCTTAGATATAGGGGGAATTCAGCCCCAGCATTTT. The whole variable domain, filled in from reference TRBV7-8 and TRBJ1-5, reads GAGVSQSPRYKVAKRGQDVALRCDPISGHVSLFWYQQALGQGPEFLTYFQNEAQLDKSGLPSDRFFAERPEGSVSTLKIQRTQQEDSAVYLCASSLDIGGIQPQHFGDGTRLSIL.

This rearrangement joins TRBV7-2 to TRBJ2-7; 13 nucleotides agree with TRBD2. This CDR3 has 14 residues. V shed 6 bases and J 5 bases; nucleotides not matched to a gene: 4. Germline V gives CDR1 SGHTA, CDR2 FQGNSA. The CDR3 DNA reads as TGTGCCAGCAGTTGGACTAGCGGGAGCAACGAGCAGTACTTC. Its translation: CASSWTSGSNEQYF.

Here the CDR3 reads CASSPAGTRLYEQYF. The CDR3 nucleotides are TGTGCCAGCAGCCCGGCCGGGACTAGACTTTACGAGCAGTACTTC. This chain joins TRBV7-7 and TRBJ2-7, with 8 positions matching TRBD2. Germline values: CDR1 SSHAT, CDR2 FNYEAQ (reference sequence). The CDR3 is 15 residues long. V was pared by 5 bases and J by 4 bases, with 10 bases of the junction left unmatched.

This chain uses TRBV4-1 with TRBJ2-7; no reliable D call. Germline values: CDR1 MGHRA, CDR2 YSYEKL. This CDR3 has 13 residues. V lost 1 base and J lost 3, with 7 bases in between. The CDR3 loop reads CASSQVPDYEQYF. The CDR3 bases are TGCGCCAGCAGCCAAGTCCCAGACTACGAGCAGTACTTC.

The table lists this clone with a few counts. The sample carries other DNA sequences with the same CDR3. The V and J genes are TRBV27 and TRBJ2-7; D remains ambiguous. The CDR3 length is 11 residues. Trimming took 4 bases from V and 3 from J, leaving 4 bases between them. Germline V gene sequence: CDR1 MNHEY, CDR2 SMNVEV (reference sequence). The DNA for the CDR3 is TGTGCCAGCAGTTCAGGCTACGAGCAGTACTTC. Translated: CASSSGYEQYF.

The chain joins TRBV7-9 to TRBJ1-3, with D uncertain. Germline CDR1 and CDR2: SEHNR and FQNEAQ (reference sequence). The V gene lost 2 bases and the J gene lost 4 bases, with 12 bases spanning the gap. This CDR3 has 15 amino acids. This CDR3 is CASSLTGADGNTIYF. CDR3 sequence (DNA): TGTGCCAGCAGCTTAACGGGCGCAGACGGAAACACCATATATTTT.

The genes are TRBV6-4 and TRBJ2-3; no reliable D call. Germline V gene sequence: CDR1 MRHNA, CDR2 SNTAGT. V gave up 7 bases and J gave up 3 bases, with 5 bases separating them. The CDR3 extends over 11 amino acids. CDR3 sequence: CASKSTDTQYF. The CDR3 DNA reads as TGTGCCAGCAAAAGTACAGATACGCAGTATTTT.

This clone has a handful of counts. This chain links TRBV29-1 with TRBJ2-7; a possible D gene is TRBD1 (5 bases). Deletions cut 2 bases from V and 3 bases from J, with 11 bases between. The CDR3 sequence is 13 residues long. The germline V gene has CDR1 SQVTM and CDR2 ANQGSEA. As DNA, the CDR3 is TGCAGCGTTGAAATCAGGGCCAGCTACGAGCAGTACTTC. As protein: CSVEIRASYEQYF.

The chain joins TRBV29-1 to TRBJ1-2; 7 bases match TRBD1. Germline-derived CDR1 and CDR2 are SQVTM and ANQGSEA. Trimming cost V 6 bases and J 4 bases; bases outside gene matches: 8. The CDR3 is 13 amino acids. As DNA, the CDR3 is TGCAGCGTCGTGCCTCGGACAGGCTATGGCTACACCTTC. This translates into CSVVPRTGYGYTF.

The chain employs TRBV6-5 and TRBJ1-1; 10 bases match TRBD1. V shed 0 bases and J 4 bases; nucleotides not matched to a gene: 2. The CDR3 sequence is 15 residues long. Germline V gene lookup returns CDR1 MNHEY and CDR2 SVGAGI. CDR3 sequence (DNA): TGTGCCAGCAGTTACTCGGACAGGGGGAGCACTGAAGCTTTCTTT. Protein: CASSYSDRGSTEAFF.

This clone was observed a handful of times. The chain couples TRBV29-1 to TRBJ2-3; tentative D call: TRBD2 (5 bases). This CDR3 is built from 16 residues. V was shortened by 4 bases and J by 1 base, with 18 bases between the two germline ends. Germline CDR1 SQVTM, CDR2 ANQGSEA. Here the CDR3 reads CSVAERAVGGTDTQYF. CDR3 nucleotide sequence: TGCAGCGTTGCGGAGAGGGCCGTCGGCGGCACAGATACGCAGTATTTT.

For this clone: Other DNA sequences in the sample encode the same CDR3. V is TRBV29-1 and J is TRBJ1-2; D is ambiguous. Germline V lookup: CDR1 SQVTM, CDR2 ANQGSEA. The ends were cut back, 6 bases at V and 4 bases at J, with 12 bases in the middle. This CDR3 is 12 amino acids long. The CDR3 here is CSVSEGGYGYTF. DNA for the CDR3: TGCAGCGTGTCGGAGGGTGGCTATGGCTACACCTTC.